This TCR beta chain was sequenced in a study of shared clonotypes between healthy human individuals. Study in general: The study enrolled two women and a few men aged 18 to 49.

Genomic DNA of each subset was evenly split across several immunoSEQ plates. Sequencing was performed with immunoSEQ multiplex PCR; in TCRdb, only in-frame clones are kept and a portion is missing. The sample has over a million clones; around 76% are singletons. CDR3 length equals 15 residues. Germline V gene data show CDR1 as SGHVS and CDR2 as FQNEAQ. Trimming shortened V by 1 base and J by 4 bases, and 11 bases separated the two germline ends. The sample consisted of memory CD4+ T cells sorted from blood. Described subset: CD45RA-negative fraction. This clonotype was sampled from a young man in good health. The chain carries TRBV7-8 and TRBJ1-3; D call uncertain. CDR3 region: CASSLEAGFGNTIYF. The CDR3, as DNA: TGTGCCAGCAGCTTAGAGGCAGGTTTCGGAAACACCATATATTTT.